The T cell receptor beta chain described here comes from a study of beta chain features in type 1 diabetes. General study points: Researchers report that Type 1 diabetes patients had moderately but significantly shorter TCRB CDR3s across all four CD4+ subsets. Individuals with type 1 diabetes displayed fewer insertions and more deletions at VDJ junctions. For patients and controls alike, PCR might favor shorter templates to the same degree. The study found that naive, central memory and Treg TCRB repertoires appeared more similar in patients than in healthy donors.

Stem cell-like memory, regulatory, central memory and naive CD4+ cells were sorted via CD45RO/CCR7/CD25/CD127/CD95/CD27. Expressed TCRB transcripts were sequenced because the isolated RNA had all been reverse transcribed beforehand. Only in-frame clones appear in the TCRdb table, and some are missing; sequencing was by immunoSEQ multiplex PCR. The repertoire includes 160,000 or so clones, over 55% of them detected once, and nearly 0.09% sits in the top ten. There are 13 residues in the CDR3. Germline values: CDR1 SQVTM, CDR2 ANQGSEA. Trimming took 2 bases from V and 5 from J; bases not matched to a gene: 5. As to this clone: Its antigen is not identified.

J is TRBJ2-7 and V is TRBV29-1, with 8 bases that match TRBD1. The TCR sequence derives from a man younger than 45 with type 1 diabetes. Sequenced: naive CD4+ T cells from blood. The CDR3 here is CSVEPDRGHEQYF. The CDR3, as DNA: TGCAGCGTTGAACCCGACAGGGGACACGAGCAGTACTTC.